The 13 T cell receptor beta chains below were found in one sample sequenced in a study of spatial heterogeneity in lung cancer. TCRdb used MiXCR to reprocess the 5' RACE reads, holding one entry per CDR3 protein. The sample includes about 42,000 distinct CDR3 sequences, around 6.5% of them seen just once. Time point in this sample: sample taken at primary tumor resection. The sequenced material consisted of unsorted whole RNA from tumor, nontumor lung or frozen PBMC. Here the sequenced sample was PBMCs, taken at surgery. Every receptor here comes from a female donor with early-stage non-small cell lung cancer.

The chain employs TRBV12-3 or TRBV12-4 and TRBJ1-1, with D unclear. The CDR3 consists of 13 residues. The V end was cut by 7 bases, the J end by 5 bases, with 14 bases between. The CDR3 reads CASTSHDGTEAFF. As DNA, the CDR3 is TGTGCCAGCACCTCACACGACGGGACTGAAGCTTTCTTT.

This clonotype showed up many times. The chain combines TRBV7-8 with TRBJ2-5; 10 nucleotides match TRBD2. The length of the CDR3 is 15 residues. Germline V gene lookup returns CDR1 SGHVS and CDR2 FQNEAQ. V was pared by 4 bases and J by 2 bases, with 4 bases of the junction left unmatched. The CDR3 DNA reads TGTGCCAGCAGCTCTAGCGGGGGCCCACAAGAGACCCAGTACTTC. Translated, it gives CASSSSGGPQETQYF.

This clonotype was observed a few times. The rearrangement uses TRBV19 and TRBJ1-4, with 8 bases matching TRBD1. Germline V gene lookup returns CDR1 LNHDA and CDR2 SQIVND (reference sequence). CDR3 size: 14 residues. V was pared by 4 bases and J by 8 bases, with 6 bases of the junction left unmatched. The CDR3 DNA sequence: TGTGCCAGTAGTAGGTACAGGGGGAGCGAAAAACTGTTTTTT. Translated, it gives CASSRYRGSEKLFF. The whole variable domain, filled in from reference TRBV19 and TRBJ1-4, reads DGGITQSPKYLFRKEGQNVTLSCEQNLNHDAMYWYRQDPGQGLRLIYYSQIVNDFQKGDIAEGYSVSREKKESFPLTVTSAQKNPTAFYLCASSRYRGSEKLFFGSGTQLSVL.

This clonotype occurred a few times. The chain uses TRBV11-3 and TRBJ2-1, with a weak D call TRBD2 (6 bases). The CDR3 is made up of 13 amino acids. Germline V gene data show CDR1 as SGHNT and CDR2 as YENEEA. Trimming shortened V by 3 bases and J by 6 bases, and 9 bases separated the two germline ends. The CDR3 spells CASSFGGGNEQFF. CDR3 nucleotide sequence: TGTGCCAGCAGCTTTGGGGGAGGCAATGAGCAGTTCTTC.

In its sample, this clonotype was seen many times. The chain uses TRBV6-6 and TRBJ1-6; D gene uncertain. The CDR3 is 15 residues long. Germline V gives CDR1 MNHNY, CDR2 SVGAGI (reference sequence). The V end lost 4 bases, the J end lost 7 bases, and 14 bases lay between the germline ends. In nucleotides, the CDR3 is TGTGCCAGCAGTTCCGAACAGATTACGAATTCACCCCTCCACTTT. It yields the protein CASSSEQITNSPLHF.

The genes are TRBV7-9 and TRBJ2-3; D uncertain. The V gene lost 5 bases and the J gene lost 2 bases, with 8 bases spanning the gap. The CDR3 has 13 residues. Germline V CDR1 and CDR2: SEHNR, FQNEAQ (reference sequence). CDR3 sequence: CASSRHDTDTQYF. CDR3 bases: TGTGCCAGCAGCCGACATGACACAGATACGCAGTATTTT.

The chain is built from TRBV10-3 and TRBJ2-1; 9 positions agree with TRBD1. The trim removed 6 bases at V and 8 bases at J, leaving 8 bases unmatched. The length of the CDR3 is 14 residues. Looked up from germline, CDR1 is ENHRY and CDR2 is SYGVKD. The CDR3 DNA reads as TGTGCCATCAGCGACAGGGGGGCTATCGATGAGCAGTTCTTC. Amino acids: CAISDRGAIDEQFF.

This clonotype has ten or more counts. The CDR3 is CASSLNDGLAGNLYF. As DNA, the CDR3 is TGTGCCAGCAGCTTGAATGATGGACTAGCGGGGAACCTGTACTTC. This chain links TRBV5-5 with TRBJ2-4; 12 bases agree with TRBD2. J lost 15 bases, V lost 1 base, and 11 bases had no gene match. CDR3 length: 15 amino acids. Germline V gene sequence: CDR1 SGHKS, CDR2 YYEKEE (reference sequence).

This clonotype was seen a few times. The chain has TRBV11-2 and TRBJ1-4; D is possibly TRBD1 (5 bases). Germline CDR1 reads SGHAT; CDR2 reads FQNNGV. The CDR3 has 13 amino acids. The germline V and J ends were trimmed by 5 bases and 2 bases, with 6 bases remaining between them. CDR3 sequence reads: CASSQGTNEKLFF. The CDR3 DNA follows: TGTGCCAGCAGCCAGGGCACTAATGAAAAACTGTTTTTT.

This clonotype was seen many times. J is TRBJ2-3 and V is TRBV11-2, with TRBD1 matching over 7 bases. Germline V gene sequence: CDR1 SGHAT, CDR2 FQNNGV. The junction had 2 bases not matched to a gene; V was cut back by 1 base and J by 1 base. The CDR3 sequence is 15 residues long. The DNA for the CDR3 is TGTGCCAGCAGCTTAGGGACAGGCGGCACAGATACGCAGTATTTT. This sequence encodes CASSLGTGGTDTQYF.

V gene TRBV5-4 combines with J gene TRBJ1-1, with 10 bases identical to TRBD1. The V gene end was trimmed by 4 bases and the J gene end by 3 bases; junction bases not matched to a gene: 3. Germline V gives CDR1 SGHNT, CDR2 YYREEE (reference sequence). The CDR3 contains 14 residues. The CDR3 bases are TGTGCCAGCAGCAGGGACAGGGGAGACACTGAAGCTTTCTTT. Translated, it gives CASSRDRGDTEAFF.

A remark on this clonotype: This may be a read error: a much more frequent sequence differs by one nucleotide. The gene calls are TRBV3-1 and TRBJ2-6; possible D gene TRBD2, 6 bases. There are 16 residues in the CDR3. Germline CDR1 reads LGHDT; CDR2 reads YNNKEL (reference sequence). The CDR3 region is CASSRGGYSGANVPTF. The DNA for the CDR3 is TGTGCCAGCAGCCGAGGAGGGTACTCTGGGGCCAACGTCCCGACTTTC.

The chain recombines TRBV4-3 with TRBJ2-5; either TRBD1 or TRBD2 may fit D (5 bases each). Germline CDR1 reads LGHNA; CDR2 reads YSLEER. V lost 3 bases and J 1 base, leaving 9 bases between the germline ends. The CDR3 extends over 14 amino acids. This CDR3 reads CASSQPGPQETQYF. DNA for the CDR3: TGCGCCAGCAGCCAGCCGGGACCCCAAGAGACCCAGTACTTC.